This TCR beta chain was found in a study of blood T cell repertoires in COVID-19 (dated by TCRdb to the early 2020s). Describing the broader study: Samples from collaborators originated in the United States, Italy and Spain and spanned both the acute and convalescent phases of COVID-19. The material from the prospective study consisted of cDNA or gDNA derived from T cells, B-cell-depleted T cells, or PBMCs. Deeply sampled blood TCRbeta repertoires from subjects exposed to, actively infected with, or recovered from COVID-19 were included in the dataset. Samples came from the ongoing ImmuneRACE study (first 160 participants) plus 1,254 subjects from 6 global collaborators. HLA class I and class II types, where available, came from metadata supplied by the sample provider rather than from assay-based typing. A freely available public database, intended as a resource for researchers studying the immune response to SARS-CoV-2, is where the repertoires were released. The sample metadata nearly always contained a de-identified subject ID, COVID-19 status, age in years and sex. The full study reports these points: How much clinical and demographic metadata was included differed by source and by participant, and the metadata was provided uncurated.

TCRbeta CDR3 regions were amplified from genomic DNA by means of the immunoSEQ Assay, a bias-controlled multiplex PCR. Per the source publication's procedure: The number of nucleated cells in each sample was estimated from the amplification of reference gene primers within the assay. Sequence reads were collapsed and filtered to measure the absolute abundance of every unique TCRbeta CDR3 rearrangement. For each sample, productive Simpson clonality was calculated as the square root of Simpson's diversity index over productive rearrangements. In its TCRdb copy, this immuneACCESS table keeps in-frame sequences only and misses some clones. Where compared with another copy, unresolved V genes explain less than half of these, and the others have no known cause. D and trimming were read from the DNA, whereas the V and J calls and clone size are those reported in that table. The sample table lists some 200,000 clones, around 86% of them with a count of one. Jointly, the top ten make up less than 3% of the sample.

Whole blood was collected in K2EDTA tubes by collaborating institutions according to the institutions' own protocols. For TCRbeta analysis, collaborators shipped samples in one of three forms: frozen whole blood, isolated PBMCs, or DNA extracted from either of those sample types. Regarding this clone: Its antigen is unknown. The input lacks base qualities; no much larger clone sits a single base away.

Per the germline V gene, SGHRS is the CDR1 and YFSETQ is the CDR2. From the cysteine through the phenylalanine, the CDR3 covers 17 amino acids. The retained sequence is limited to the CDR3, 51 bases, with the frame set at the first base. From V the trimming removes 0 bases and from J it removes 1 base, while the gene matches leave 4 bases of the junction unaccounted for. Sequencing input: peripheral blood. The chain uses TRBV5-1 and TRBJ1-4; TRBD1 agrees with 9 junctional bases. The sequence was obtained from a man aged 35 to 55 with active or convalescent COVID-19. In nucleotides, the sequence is TGCGCCAGCAGCTTGGTTGGACAGGGGCGAACTAATGAAAAACTGTTTTTT. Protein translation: CASSLVGQGRTNEKLFF. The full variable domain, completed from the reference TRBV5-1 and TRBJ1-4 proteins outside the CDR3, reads KAGVTQTPRYLIKTRGQQVTLSCSPISGHRSVSWYQQTPGQGLQFLFEYFSETQRNKGNFPGRFSGRQFSNSRSEMNVSTLELGDSALYLCASSLVGQGRTNEKLFFGSGTQLSVL.